The following is a TCR beta chain sequence with its context. Its antigen remains undetermined. The CDR3 covers 15 residues, taking in both the cysteine and the phenylalanine. Only CDR3 DNA is held: 45 bases, read in frame from base 1. The germline V gene gives CDR1 as MNHEY and CDR2 as SVGAGI. These data are taken from a study of cytomegalovirus exposure and HLA in healthy donors (TCRdb year 2017). A note on the overall study: In an earlier analysis of approximately 640 of the donors, 276 Gb of sequence data and roughly 100 million unique TCR beta sequences from roughly 190 million T cells were reported. Approximately 310 gigabases of sequencing data and approximately 93 million unique TCR sequences were included in an early release covering several hundred HLA-typed donors. The genetic ancestry cluster associated with self-reported Caucasian donors included around four fifths of the roughly 400 genotyped donors. The study aimed to test whether signatures of past pathogen exposure could be identified by cataloging public T cell receptors. Using immunosequencing, the study profiled T cell repertoires from approximately 700 subjects and related those repertoires to cytomegalovirus serostatus. In addition to the first cohort of 650 to 800 subjects, a separate validation cohort of approximately 120 different subjects was used. To predict cytomegalovirus infection status, the study brought together high-throughput TCR immunosequencing, statistical association of individual TCRs with disease status, and machine learning. A later analysis re-examined previously published TCR beta repertoires from more than 550 donors and added high-resolution HLA genotyping to investigate patterns of TCR occurrence. Rather than using new phenotypic data, the later analysis identified candidate immune exposures from TCR beta sequences and from how often those sequences occurred across donors. To decide whether each TCR beta V gene segment behaved as functional or pseudogenic, an earlier analysis of some 600 of the donors relied on high-throughput TCR beta sequencing. Donor age, sex, ethnicity and CMV serostatus were compiled together with the repertoire data. A later genetic analysis took genome-wide SNP genotypes for about three fifths of the 666 donors and used that subset as a discovery cohort. Every repertoire in the discovery cohort had been generated on one and the same sequencing platform. HLA typing covered class I and class II loci at four-digit resolution. Typing coverage varied by locus: about 629-640 donors for A, B, C, DRB1 and DQB1; approximately 520 for DQA1; about 600 for DPA1; roughly 450 for DPB1. Because of strong linkage in the cohort, a few DR-DQ haplotypes were treated as single units for association and clustering. Among roughly 400 genotyped donors of the cohort, an average of around 220,000 unique TCR beta nucleotide sequences was sequenced per donor, of which about 20% were non-productive.

Broad study findings and their caveats: In a later analysis, HLA-associated TCR beta chains showed more clonal expansion and lower generation probabilities than non-associated chains that were equally common. An association between a missense DCLRE1C variant and V-gene and J-gene trimming of TCR beta chains was found in a later genetic analysis and replicated in an independent cohort. A total of 164 TCR beta chains were listed by the study as associated with cytomegalovirus. A few of the identified cytomegalovirus-associated TCR beta chains were confirmed in vitro to be specific for cytomegalovirus antigens. The earlier analysis of around 600 of the donors excluded approximately 15 rarely observed V segments, including chromosome 9 orphons, because counts were too low. A further reported finding was that TCR beta sequences accurately predicted the HLA-A and HLA-B alleles for most subjects in the first cohort. In a later analysis, TCR association rates were found to vary across HLA loci, with the most associated TCRs seen for DRB1 alleles and the fewest for HLA-C alleles. The sequencing pipeline was judged likely to have produced a cluster of highly shared sequence variants as a technical artifact. Several of the top co-occurrence clusters appeared to be linked to parvovirus B19, influenza, CMV and Epstein-Barr virus, according to a later analysis. For the cohort, immune exposure information was limited to CMV serostatus. Because the 87-base-pair reads could not distinguish some IMGT-functional V segments, including TRBV6-2 and TRBV6-3, those segments were excluded. When HLA alleles, especially DR and DQ, strongly co-occurred, attributing TCR associations to individual alleles was difficult. HLA typing was unavailable for some donors at each locus, so association tests used only the typed subset. The authors suggested that the approach could potentially be extended to other disease states and immunological phenotypes. The classifier was reported to diagnose cytomegalovirus status with high specificity and sensitivity in both the original and validation cohorts. A later genetic analysis reported fewer N-insertions in productive TCRs among donors in an Asian-associated ancestry cluster than the approximately 700-donor mean. While some public TCRs were present in many individuals, most TCR sequences turned up only very rarely across donors. In this cohort, only TCR beta chains were sequenced, and detectable features were limited by the absence of alpha or paired-chain data. A later analysis found that most CMV-associated TCR beta chains appeared HLA-restricted, with HLA associations seemingly driven largely by CMV exposure. At a false discovery rate of 0.05, a later analysis linked 16,000 or so TCR beta sequences to specific HLA alleles. An earlier analysis of approximately 530 of the donors showed that most TCR beta V segments appeared in productive rearrangements either about 87% or about 30% of the time, which broadly matched IMGT annotations. Correlated functional status among segregating V segments might be attributable to linkage disequilibrium, but an unknown experimental factor could not be ruled out. Roughly uniform sequencing depth across donors was assumed in presence/absence analyses, although this assumption may not hold.

The cohort consisted of some 730 healthy bone marrow donors. All cohort members were sampled while nominally healthy, although unrecorded immune exposures were likely present. The donor was CMV seronegative and was included in the group of under 450 seronegative cohort members. Each donor provided a peripheral blood sample, and peripheral blood mononuclear cells were used for TCR beta sequencing. The Qiagen DNeasy Blood Extraction Kit was used to extract genomic DNA from the blood cell samples. Libraries were made using the immunoSEQ multiplex PCR assay. For the multiplex PCR, a mixture combining 60 forward primers for TCR Vbeta segments and 13 reverse primers for TCR Jbeta segments was used. The CDR3 region of rearranged TCR beta genes was amplified from genomic DNA by a multiplex PCR assay. Amplified TCR beta libraries were sequenced as 87-base-pair reads on the Illumina HiSeq System. In the source study's methods: A later analysis counted about 80 million unique TCR beta chains across the 700 or so repertoires, and roughly 9.9 million of these chains were shared by at least two donors. A nearest-neighbor algorithm error-corrected the raw reads and collapsed the reads into unique sequences, merging closely related sequences to remove PCR and sequencing errors. CDR3 sequences were aligned to IMGT reference sequences to assign V, D and J gene segments. For a sequence to be retained, a match of at least six nucleotides was required to both a V gene segment and a J gene segment. Rearrangements were classified as productive when the CDR3 lacked stop codons and remained in frame with V and J, and all other rearrangements were classified as non-productive. Following IMGT convention, CDR3 was defined as the stretch from the second conserved V-encoded cysteine up to the conserved J-encoded phenylalanine. In an earlier analysis of approximately 590 of the donors, sequences lacking an unambiguous match to a single V gene segment were excluded. An earlier analysis of 500 to 700 of the donors classified V segments as functional when productive rearrangements were above 56.7% and as segregating when the standard deviation between donors was above 5%. A statistical classification framework was built for diagnosing cytomegalovirus status from the catalog of TCR beta chain sequences. In a later analysis, V and J genes were assigned by comparing TCR nucleotide sequences against IMGT/GENE-DB human TR gene sequences. A later analysis assigned CDR3 sequences and most-parsimonious VDJ recombination scenarios with the TCRdist pipeline. In a later analysis, each TCR beta chain was defined by its CDR3 amino acid sequence together with its V-gene family, and reads without a unique V-gene family were excluded. In a later analysis, 500 to 650 highly shared, low-generation-probability nucleotide sequences were removed to address suspected cross-contamination and a sequencing artifact. In a later analysis, a clonal expansion index was calculated for each public chain from normalized within-repertoire ranks of inferred template counts. In a later analysis, generation probabilities were computed with a VDJ recombination model fitted to out-of-frame rearrangements, and the resulting probabilities were checked against IGoR. Hypergeometric tests were used in a later analysis to score TCR-TCR, TCR-HLA and TCR-CMV co-occurrence, with a repertoire-size bias correction applied to the TCR pairs. False discovery rates were estimated in a later analysis by permuting HLA or CMV assignments 20 times. A later analysis grouped co-occurring TCRs with DBSCAN, adding TCRdist sequence similarity when clustering within HLA-allele-positive subsets. For co-occurrence clustering, repertoires with fewer than 30,000 or more than 120,000 public chains were excluded, along with four or five repertoires with anomalous nucleotide sharing. In TCRdb, the immuneACCESS table is reduced to in-frame sequences with V and J assigned. These tables do not hold every clone; where another copy was compared, an unresolved V gene accounts for under half, and the others remain unexplained. The DNA gave D and trimming, while V, J and clone size come from that table. The sample's table lists a count of under 200,000 clones. Around 1.9% of the sample goes to the ten largest clones.

The receptor's source is a man aged 30 to 45 in good health and CMV-seronegative. This receptor chain uses TRBV6-5 and TRBJ2-5; TRBD1 agrees with 8 junctional bases. The DNA end is a closer match to TRBJ2-7, so the J assignment may be wrong. The sample taken for sequencing was PBMCs. The DNA sequence reads TGTGCCAGCAGCTCAGGGGGCAGTAGCTCCTACGAGCAGTACTTC. This is translated as CASSSGGSSSYEQYF.